This T cell receptor beta chain was captured by sequencing in a study of T cell responses to AZD1222 COVID-19 vaccine. Germline V gene data show CDR1 as SGHDT and CDR2 as YYEEEE. V was shortened by 4 bases and J by 1 base, with 11 bases between the two germline ends. This CDR3 contains 14 residues. Researchers grouped second doses given at about 4 or about 12 weeks into one pool. Data came from immunoSEQ multiplex PCR; TCRdb stores just in-frame clones and leaves some out. The repertoire holds under 170,000 clones, with more than 85% as singletons. The chain is built from TRBV5-6 and TRBJ1-1; D not certain. The sequence derives from an adult who received the AZD1222 COVID-19 vaccine. Here the sequenced sample was peripheral blood, taken 28 days after the second AZD1222 dose. CDR3 protein: CASSGPPGNTEAFF. The DNA for the CDR3 is TGTGCCAGCAGCGGGCCCCCAGGGAACACTGAAGCTTTCTTT.